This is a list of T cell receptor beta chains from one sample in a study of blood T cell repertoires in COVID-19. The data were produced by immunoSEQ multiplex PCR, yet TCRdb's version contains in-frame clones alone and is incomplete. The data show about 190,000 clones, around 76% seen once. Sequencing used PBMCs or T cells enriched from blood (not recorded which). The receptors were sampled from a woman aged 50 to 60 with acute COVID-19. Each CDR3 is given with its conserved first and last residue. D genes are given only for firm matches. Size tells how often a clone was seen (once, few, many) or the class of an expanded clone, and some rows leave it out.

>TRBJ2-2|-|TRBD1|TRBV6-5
TGTGCCAGCAGCCCATGGACAGGGTCTGCCGGGGAGCTGTTTTTT
CASSPWTGSAGELFF
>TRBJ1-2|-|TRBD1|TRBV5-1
TGCGCCAGCAGCTTCACCTCTACAGGGGACTATGGCTACACCTTC
CASSFTSTGDYGYTF
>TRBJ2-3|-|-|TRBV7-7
TGTGCCAGCAGCTTCCAGCGGGCGGAATTTTTAGGTCGCGCGCAGTATTTT
CASSFQRAEFLGRAQYF
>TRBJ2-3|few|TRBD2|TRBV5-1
TGCGCCAGCAGCCTGGGGGGACTAGCGGACACAGATACGCAGTATTTT
CASSLGGLADTDTQYF
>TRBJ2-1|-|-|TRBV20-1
TGCAGTGCTAGTCCCGACAATGAGCAGTTCTTC
CSASPDNEQFF
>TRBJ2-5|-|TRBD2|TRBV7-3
TGTGCCAGCAGCCCTAGCGGGGGGAATCAAGAGACCCAGTACTTC
CASSPSGGNQETQYF
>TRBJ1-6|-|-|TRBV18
TGTGCCAGCTCACCTGGGCACGAATCACCCCTCCACTTT
CASSPGHESPLHF
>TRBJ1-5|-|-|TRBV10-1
TGCGCCAGCAGCCAAGGGGGGGGAAATCAGCCCCAGCATTTT
CASSQGGGNQPQHF
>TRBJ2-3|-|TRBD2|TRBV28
TGTGCCAGCACCCCTGGGACTAGCGGGGGCCAAAACACAGATACGCAGTATTTT
CASTPGTSGGQNTDTQYF
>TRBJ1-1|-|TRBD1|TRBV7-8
TGTGCCAGCAGCTTCGGGACAGGGGGAAACACTGAAGCTTTCTTT
CASSFGTGGNTEAFF
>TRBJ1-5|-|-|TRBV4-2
TGTGCCAGCAGCCGCGAACAGAGCTACAATCAGCCCCAGCATTTT
CASSREQSYNQPQHF
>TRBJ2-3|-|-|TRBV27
TGTGCCAGCAGGAACCCACGGGGTGTGCGCACAGATACGCAGTATTTT
CASRNPRGVRTDTQYF
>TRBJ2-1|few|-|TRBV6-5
TGTGCCAGCAGCCCCCCGAGAGGGCCCAATGAGCAGTTCTTC
CASSPPRGPNEQFF
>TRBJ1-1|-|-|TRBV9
TGTGCCAGCAGCCCCCGACATGGCCGCACTGAAGCTTTCTTT
CASSPRHGRTEAFF
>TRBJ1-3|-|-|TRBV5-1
TGCGCCAGCAGCATTCAGGGTGATCTAGGAAACACCATATATTTT
CASSIQGDLGNTIYF
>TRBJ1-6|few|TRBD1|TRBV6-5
TGTGCCAGCAGTTCCGACAGGGGTGCCTATAATTCACCCCTCCACTTT
CASSSDRGAYNSPLHF